Following are 12 T cell receptor beta chains from one sample sequenced in a study of PD-1 blockade in mismatch repair-deficient tumors. Produced via immunoSEQ multiplex PCR; TCRdb's table is partial and in-frame only. Here the sample spans over 20,000 clones, over 80% being singletons. Here the sequenced sample was peripheral blood, taken 12 weeks after starting pembrolizumab. The receptors originated from an adult with mismatch repair-deficient cancer.

The rearrangement joins TRBV4-2 to TRBJ2-7, with TRBD2 identical over 9 bases. The CDR3 has 15 residues. Unmatched junction bases numbered 5, after V lost 0 bases and J lost 5 bases. The germline V gene has CDR1 LGHNA and CDR2 YNFKEQ. The CDR3 nucleotides are TGTGCCAGCAGCCAAGAAAGTAGCGGGAGCGACGAGCAGTACTTC. Its translation is CASSQESSGSDEQYF.

The chain carries TRBV4-3 and TRBJ1-2, with D hard to call. The CDR3 covers 13 residues. Germline CDR1 LGHNA, CDR2 YSLEER. V dropped 1 base and J dropped 6 bases, with 9 bases sitting between them. CDR3 nucleotides: TGCGCCAGCAGCCAAGGTTACACCCATGGCTACACCTTC. The encoded protein is CASSQGYTHGYTF.

The chain's CDR3 is CASSRGNTIYF. CDR3 in DNA: TGCGCCAGCAGCCGTGGAAACACCATATATTTT. The J gene is TRBJ1-3, the V gene TRBV4-3; D is uncertain. The V gene lost 4 bases and the J gene lost 3 bases, with 1 base spanning the gap. The V gene's germline CDR1 is LGHNA and CDR2 YSLEER. The CDR3 is 11 residues long.

For the CDR3, the DNA is TGTGCCAGTAGTATAGATCAGGGGACTGGGGCCAACGTCCTGACTTTC. Translation gives CASSIDQGTGANVLTF. This rearrangement joins TRBV19 to TRBJ2-6, with a tentative D call TRBD1 (6 bases). V lost 0 bases, J lost 2 bases, and 8 bases lay in between. Germline loops: CDR1 LNHDA, CDR2 SQIVND (reference sequence). This CDR3 is 16 amino acids long.

The genes are TRBV4-3 and TRBJ2-1; D not certain. Germline V gene sequence: CDR1 LGHNA, CDR2 YSLEER. The V gene lost 1 base and the J gene lost 8 bases, with 6 bases spanning the gap. This CDR3 is built from 12 residues. The CDR3 spells CASSQGSDEQFF. In nucleotides, the CDR3 is TGCGCCAGCAGCCAAGGGTCTGATGAGCAGTTCTTC.

This chain joins TRBV7-2 and TRBJ2-4; 12 bases align to TRBD2. This CDR3 has 16 amino acids. Germline V gene lookup returns CDR1 SGHTA and CDR2 FQGNSA. With V trimmed by 7 bases and J by 8 bases, 12 bases remained unmatched. CDR3 protein: CASNFASGRVVDIQYF. The CDR3 bases are TGTGCCAGCAATTTTGCTAGCGGGAGGGTGGTAGACATTCAGTACTTC.

J is TRBJ1-1 and V is TRBV6-1, with TRBD1 as a possible D gene (6 bases). Trimming removed 4 bases at V and 5 bases at J, with 11 bases between. CDR3 length: 13 residues. Germline loops: CDR1 MNHNS, CDR2 SASEGT. The CDR3 loop reads CASSGDILTEAFF. CDR3 nucleotides: TGTGCCAGCAGTGGGGACATTCTTACTGAAGCTTTCTTT.

This rearrangement joins TRBV5-1 to TRBJ2-2; D gene ambiguous. V shed 1 base and J shed 6 bases, with 10 bases lying between them. The CDR3 has 14 amino acids. CDR1 and CDR2 from the germline V gene are SGHRS and YFSETQ. CDR3 protein: CASSLLADSGELFF. In nucleotides, the CDR3 is TGCGCCAGCAGCTTGTTAGCTGATTCCGGGGAGCTGTTTTTT.

A few counts support this clone. V usage is TRBV5-6 and J usage is TRBJ2-7, with TRBD1 as a possible D gene (5 bases). Trimming removed 3 bases from V and 6 bases from J, with 16 bases in between. CDR1 is SGHDT, CDR2 YYEEEE, per germline. This CDR3 has 14 amino acids. The CDR3 here is CASSSRDSSAEQYF. CDR3 nucleotide sequence: TGTGCCAGCAGCTCCAGGGATTCGTCGGCCGAGCAGTACTTC.

V and J are TRBV28 and TRBJ2-7, with TRBD1 matching 7 bases. Germline CDR1 reads MDHEN; CDR2 reads SYDVKM. The CDR3 extends over 13 amino acids. V was pared by 9 bases and J by 3 bases, with 8 bases of the junction left unmatched. CDR3 nucleotides: TGTGCCAGTGAGAACAGGGGAAACTACGAGCAGTACTTC. It encodes CASENRGNYEQYF.

The chain carries TRBV6-1 and TRBJ2-1; D is perhaps TRBD1 or TRBD2 (5 bases each). Deletions cut 4 bases from V and 7 bases from J, with 17 bases between. Looked up from germline, CDR1 is MNHNS and CDR2 is SASEGT. The CDR3 covers 15 residues. DNA of the CDR3: TGTGCCAGCAGTGGGATAAGGGGACGGAGGAATGAGCAGTTCTTC. Encoded protein: CASSGIRGRRNEQFF.

This clone was seen once. The chain has TRBV21-1 and TRBJ2-2; no check of the table's D call, TRBD1, against the DNA was made. TRBV21-1 is noted as a pseudogene. This CDR3 comprises 18 residues. CDR3 sequence (DNA): TGTGCCAGCAGCAACGGAACCGGGACAGGGGGCGGGCACGGGGAGCTGTTTTTT. Amino acid sequence: CASSNGTGTGGGHGELFF.